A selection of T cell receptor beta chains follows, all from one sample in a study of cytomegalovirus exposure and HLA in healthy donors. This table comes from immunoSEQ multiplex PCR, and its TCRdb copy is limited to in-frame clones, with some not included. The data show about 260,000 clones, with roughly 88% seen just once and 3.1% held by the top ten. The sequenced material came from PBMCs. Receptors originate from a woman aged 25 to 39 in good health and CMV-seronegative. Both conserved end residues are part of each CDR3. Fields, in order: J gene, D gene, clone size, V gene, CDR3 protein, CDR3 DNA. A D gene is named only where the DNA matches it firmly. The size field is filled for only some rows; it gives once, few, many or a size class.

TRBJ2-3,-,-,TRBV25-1,CASSESGASTDTQYF,TGTGCCAGCAGTGAATCAGGCGCCAGCACAGATACGCAGTATTTT
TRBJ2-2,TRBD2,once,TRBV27,CASSLTSANTGELFF,TGTGCCAGCAGTTTAACTAGCGCAAACACCGGGGAGCTGTTTTTT
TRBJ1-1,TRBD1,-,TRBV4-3,CASSQGTGTNTEAFF,TGCGCCAGCAGCCAAGGGACAGGGACGAACACTGAAGCTTTCTTT
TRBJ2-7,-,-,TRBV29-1,CSVDLESVLGQPSDEQYF,TGCAGCGTTGATTTAGAAAGCGTACTAGGACAGCCTAGCGACGAGCAGTACTTC
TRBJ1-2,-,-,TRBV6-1,CASRLTPTNYGYTF,TGTGCCAGCAGACTGACACCTACTAACTATGGCTACACCTTC
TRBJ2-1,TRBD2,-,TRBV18,CASSADALAATYNEQFF,TGTGCCAGCTCAGCAGACGCACTAGCGGCCACCTACAATGAGCAGTTCTTC
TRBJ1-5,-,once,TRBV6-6,CASSLRGLNQPQHF,TGTGCCAGCAGTTTGAGGGGTCTCAATCAGCCCCAGCATTTT
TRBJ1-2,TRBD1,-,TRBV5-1,CASKRTGDRGRYGYTF,TGCGCCAGCAAGCGTACCGGGGACAGGGGACGGTATGGCTACACCTTC
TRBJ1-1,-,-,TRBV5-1,CASSLEGGTRAEAFF,TGCGCCAGCAGCTTGGAGGGGGGGACGAGGGCTGAAGCTTTCTTT
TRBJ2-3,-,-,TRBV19,CASSKRGPGASTDTQYF,TGTGCCAGTAGTAAAAGGGGACCGGGAGCTAGCACAGATACGCAGTATTTT
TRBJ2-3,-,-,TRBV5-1,CASNTAGTGDTQYF,TGCGCCAGCAACACTGCCGGGACTGGGGATACGCAGTATTTT
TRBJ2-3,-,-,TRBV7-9,CASSLSRTDTQYF,TGTGCCAGCAGCCTCTCACGCACAGATACGCAGTATTTT
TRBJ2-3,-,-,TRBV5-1,CASRSSYGTDTQYF,TGCGCCAGCAGATCTAGCTACGGCACAGATACGCAGTATTTT
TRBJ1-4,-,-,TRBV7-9,CASSLDGATNEKLFF,TGTGCCAGCAGCTTGGACGGTGCAACTAATGAAAAACTGTTTTTT